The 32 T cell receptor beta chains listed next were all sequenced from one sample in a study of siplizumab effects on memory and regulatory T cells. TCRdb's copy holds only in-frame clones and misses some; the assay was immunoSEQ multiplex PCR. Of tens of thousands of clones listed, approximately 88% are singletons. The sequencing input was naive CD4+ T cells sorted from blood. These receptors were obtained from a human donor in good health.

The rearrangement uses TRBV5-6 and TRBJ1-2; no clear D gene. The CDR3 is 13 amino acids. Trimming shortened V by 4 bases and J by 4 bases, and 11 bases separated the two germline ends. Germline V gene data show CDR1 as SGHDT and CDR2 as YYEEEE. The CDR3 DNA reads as TGTGCCAGCAGCCCGGTCGCTGGCTATGGCTACACCTTC. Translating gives CASSPVAGYGYTF.

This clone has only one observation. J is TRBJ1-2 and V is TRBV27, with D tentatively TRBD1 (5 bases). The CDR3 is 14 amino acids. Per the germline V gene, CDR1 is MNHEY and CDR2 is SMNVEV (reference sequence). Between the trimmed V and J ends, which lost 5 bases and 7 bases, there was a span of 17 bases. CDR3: CASSDRGGGGGYTF. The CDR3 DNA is TGTGCCAGCAGTGACCGAGGAGGTGGGGGTGGCTACACCTTC.

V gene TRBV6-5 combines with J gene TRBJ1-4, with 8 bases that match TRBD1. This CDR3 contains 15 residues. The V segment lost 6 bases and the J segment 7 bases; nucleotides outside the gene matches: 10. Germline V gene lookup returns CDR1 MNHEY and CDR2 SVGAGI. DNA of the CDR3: TGTGCCAGCAGGGCCTCAGGGGGCAGGGGTGAAAAACTGTTTTTT. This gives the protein CASRASGGRGEKLFF.

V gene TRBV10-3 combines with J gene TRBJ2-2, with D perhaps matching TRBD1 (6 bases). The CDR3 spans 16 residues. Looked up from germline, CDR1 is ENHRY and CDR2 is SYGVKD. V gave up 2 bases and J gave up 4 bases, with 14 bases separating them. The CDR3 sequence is CAISERGGVVTGELFF. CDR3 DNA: TGTGCCATCAGTGAGCGAGGGGGAGTGGTCACCGGGGAGCTGTTTTTT.

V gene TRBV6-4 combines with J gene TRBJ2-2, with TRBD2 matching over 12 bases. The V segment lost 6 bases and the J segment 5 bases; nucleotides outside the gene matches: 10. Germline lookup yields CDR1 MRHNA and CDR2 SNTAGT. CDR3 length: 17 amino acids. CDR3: CASSPDPGLAGTGELFF. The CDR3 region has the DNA TGTGCCAGCAGCCCGGACCCGGGACTAGCGGGTACCGGGGAGCTGTTTTTT.

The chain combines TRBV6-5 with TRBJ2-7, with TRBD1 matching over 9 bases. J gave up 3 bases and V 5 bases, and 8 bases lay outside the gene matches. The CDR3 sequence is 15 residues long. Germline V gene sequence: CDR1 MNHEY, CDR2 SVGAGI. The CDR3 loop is CASSPTGTGLYEQYF. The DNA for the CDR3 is TGTGCCAGCAGTCCAACCGGGACAGGGCTCTACGAGCAGTACTTC.

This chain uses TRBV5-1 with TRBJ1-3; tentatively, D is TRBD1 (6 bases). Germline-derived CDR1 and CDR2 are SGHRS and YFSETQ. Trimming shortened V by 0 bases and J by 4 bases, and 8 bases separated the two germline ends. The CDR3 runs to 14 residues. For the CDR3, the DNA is TGCGCCAGCAGCTTGGACAGGGCAGGAAACACCATATATTTT. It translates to CASSLDRAGNTIYF.

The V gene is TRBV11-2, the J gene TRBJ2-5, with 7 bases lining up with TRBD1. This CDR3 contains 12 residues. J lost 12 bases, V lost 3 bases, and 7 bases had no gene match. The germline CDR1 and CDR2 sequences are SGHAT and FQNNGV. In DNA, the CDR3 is TGTGCCAGCAGCTTCGAACAGGGGCCCAAGTACTTC. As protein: CASSFEQGPKYF.

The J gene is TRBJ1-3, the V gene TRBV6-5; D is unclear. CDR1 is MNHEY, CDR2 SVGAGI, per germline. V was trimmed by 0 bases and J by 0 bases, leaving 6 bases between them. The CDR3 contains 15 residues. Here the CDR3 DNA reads TGTGCCAGCAGTTACTCGGGGAGCTCTGGAAACACCATATATTTT. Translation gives CASSYSGSSGNTIYF.

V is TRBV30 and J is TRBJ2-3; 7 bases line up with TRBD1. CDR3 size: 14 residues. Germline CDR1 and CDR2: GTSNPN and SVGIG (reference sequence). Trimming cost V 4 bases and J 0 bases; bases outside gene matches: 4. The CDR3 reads CAWKGAPSTDTQYF. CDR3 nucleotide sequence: TGTGCCTGGAAGGGGGCCCCTAGCACAGATACGCAGTATTTT. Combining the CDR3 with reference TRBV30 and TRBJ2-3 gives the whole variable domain SQTIHQWPATLVQPVGSPLSLECTVEGTSNPNLYWYRQAAGRGLQLLFYSVGIGQISSEVPQNLSASRPQDRQFILSSKKLLLSDSGFYLCAWKGAPSTDTQYFGPGTRLTVL.

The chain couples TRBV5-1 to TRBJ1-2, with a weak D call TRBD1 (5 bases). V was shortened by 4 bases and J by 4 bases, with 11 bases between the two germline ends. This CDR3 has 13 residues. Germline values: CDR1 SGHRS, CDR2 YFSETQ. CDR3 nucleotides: TGCGCCAGCAGCCGACGCGGGGGCTATGGCTACACCTTC. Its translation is CASSRRGGYGYTF.

The CDR3 sequence is CASSLSGRVEETQYF. CDR3 coding DNA: TGTGCCAGCAGCTTGAGCGGGAGGGTGGAAGAGACCCAGTACTTC. The chain employs TRBV7-3 and TRBJ2-5, with 10 bases matching TRBD2. The CDR3 sequence is 15 residues long. Germline V gives CDR1 SGHTA, CDR2 FQGTGA. The junction had 4 bases not matched to a gene; V was cut back by 3 bases and J by 3 bases.

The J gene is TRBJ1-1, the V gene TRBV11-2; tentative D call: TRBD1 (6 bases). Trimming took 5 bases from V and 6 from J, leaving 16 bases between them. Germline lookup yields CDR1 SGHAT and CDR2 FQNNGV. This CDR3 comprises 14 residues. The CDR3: CASSAYRVGPEAFF. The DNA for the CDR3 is TGTGCCAGCAGCGCCTACAGGGTTGGCCCTGAAGCTTTCTTT.

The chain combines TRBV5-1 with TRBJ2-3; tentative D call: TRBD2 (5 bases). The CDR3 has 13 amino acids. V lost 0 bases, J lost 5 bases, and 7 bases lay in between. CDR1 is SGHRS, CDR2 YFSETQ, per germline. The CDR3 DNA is TGCGCCAGCAGCTTGGGAGGGTTAGATACGCAGTATTTT. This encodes CASSLGGLDTQYF.

The CDR3 coding sequence is TGTGCCAGCTCACCAACGGACGGAACAACCTACGAGCAGTACTTC. Protein product: CASSPTDGTTYEQYF. The rearrangement joins TRBV18 to TRBJ2-7; D is unresolved. The CDR3 is 15 residues long. V was cut by 2 bases and J by 2 bases, with 13 bases left in between. Germline CDR1 KGHSH, CDR2 LQKENI.

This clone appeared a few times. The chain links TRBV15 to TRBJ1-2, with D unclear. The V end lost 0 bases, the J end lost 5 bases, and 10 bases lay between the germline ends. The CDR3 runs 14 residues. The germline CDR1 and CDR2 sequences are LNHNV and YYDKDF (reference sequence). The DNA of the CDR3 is TGTGCCACCAGCAGAGATGAGTCGCTTTATGGCTACACCTTC. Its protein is CATSRDESLYGYTF.

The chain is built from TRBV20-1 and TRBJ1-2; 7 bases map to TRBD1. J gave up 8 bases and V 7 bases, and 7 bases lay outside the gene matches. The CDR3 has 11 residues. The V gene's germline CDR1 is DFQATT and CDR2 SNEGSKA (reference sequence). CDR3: CSVRGPIGYTF. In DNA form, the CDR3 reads TGCAGTGTAAGGGGGCCAATCGGCTACACCTTC.

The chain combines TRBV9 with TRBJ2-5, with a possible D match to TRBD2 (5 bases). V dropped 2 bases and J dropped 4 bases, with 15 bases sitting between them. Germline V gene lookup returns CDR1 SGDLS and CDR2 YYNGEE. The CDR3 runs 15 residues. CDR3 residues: CASSVRYGERETQYF. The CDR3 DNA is TGTGCCAGCAGCGTGAGGTACGGGGAGCGAGAGACCCAGTACTTC.

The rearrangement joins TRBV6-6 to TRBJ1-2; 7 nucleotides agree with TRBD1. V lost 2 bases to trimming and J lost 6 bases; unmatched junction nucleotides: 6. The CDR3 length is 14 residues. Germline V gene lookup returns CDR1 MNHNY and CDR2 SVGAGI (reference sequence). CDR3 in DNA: TGTGCCAGCAGTTACACCGGACAGGACAATGGCTACACCTTC. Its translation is CASSYTGQDNGYTF.

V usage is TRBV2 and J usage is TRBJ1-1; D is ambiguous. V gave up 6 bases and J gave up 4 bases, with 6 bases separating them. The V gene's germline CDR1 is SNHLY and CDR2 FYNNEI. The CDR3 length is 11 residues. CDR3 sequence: CASRDLTEAFF. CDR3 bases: TGTGCCAGCAGGGATCTCACTGAAGCTTTCTTT.

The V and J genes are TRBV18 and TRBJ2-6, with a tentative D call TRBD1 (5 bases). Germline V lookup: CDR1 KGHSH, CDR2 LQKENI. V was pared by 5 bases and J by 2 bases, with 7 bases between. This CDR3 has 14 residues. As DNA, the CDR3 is TGTGCCAGCTCAGCAGGGACTGGGGCCAACGTCCTGACTTTC. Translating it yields CASSAGTGANVLTF.

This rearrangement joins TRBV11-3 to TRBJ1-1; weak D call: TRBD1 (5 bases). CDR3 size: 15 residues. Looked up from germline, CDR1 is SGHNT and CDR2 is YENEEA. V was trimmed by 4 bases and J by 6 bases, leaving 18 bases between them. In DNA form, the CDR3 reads TGTGCCAGCAGCTCTTCTCCGGGACGATCCGCTGAAGCTTTCTTT. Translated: CASSSSPGRSAEAFF.

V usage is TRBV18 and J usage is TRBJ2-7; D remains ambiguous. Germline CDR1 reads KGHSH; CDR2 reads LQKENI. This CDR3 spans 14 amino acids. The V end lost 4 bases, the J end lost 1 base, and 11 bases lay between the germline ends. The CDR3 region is CASSLGTGSYEQYF. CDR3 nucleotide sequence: TGTGCCAGCTCACTAGGTACCGGGTCCTACGAGCAGTACTTC.

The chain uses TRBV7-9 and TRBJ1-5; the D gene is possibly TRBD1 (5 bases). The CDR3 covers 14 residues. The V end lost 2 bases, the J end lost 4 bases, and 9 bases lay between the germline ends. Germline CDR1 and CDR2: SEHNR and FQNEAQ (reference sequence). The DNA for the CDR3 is TGTGCCAGCAGCTTACAGGGCGCAAATCAGCCCCAGCATTTT. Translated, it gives CASSLQGANQPQHF.

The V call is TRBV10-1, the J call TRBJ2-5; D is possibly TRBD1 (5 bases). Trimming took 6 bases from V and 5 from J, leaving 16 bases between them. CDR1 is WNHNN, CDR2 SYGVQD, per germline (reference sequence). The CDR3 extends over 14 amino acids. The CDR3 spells CASRIRDKKETQYF. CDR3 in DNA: TGCGCCAGCAGAATCAGGGATAAGAAGGAGACCCAGTACTTC.

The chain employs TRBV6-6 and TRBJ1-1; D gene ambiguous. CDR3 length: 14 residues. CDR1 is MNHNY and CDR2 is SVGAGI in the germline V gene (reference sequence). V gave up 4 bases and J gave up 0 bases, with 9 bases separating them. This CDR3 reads CASSLNSLNTEAFF. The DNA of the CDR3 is TGTGCCAGCAGTTTAAACAGCCTGAACACTGAAGCTTTCTTT.

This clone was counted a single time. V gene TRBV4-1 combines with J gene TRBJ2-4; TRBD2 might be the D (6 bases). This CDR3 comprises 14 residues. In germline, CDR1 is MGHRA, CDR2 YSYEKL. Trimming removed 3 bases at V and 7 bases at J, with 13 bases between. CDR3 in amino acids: CASSHGGAGNIQYF. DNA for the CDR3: TGCGCCAGCAGCCATGGAGGGGCAGGGAACATTCAGTACTTC.

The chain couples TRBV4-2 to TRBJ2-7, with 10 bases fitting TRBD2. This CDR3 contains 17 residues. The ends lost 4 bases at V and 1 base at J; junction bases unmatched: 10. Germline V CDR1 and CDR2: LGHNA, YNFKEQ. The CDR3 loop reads CASSPYPGTSASYEQYF. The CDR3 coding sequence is TGTGCCAGCAGCCCCTACCCAGGGACTAGCGCTTCCTACGAGCAGTACTTC.

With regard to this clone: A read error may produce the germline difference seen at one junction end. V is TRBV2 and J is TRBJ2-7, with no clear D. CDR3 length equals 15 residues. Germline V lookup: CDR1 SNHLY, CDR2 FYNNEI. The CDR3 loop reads CASSEARLIRLEQYF. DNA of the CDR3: TGTGCCAGCAGCGAAGCTAGACTTATACGCCTCGAGCAGTACTTC.

DNA of the CDR3: TGTGCCATCAGGGGACAAGGGACCCTGAACACTGAAGCTTTCTTT. Translating gives CAIRGQGTLNTEAFF. V gene TRBV10-3 combines with J gene TRBJ1-1; D is possibly TRBD1 (6 bases). The CDR3 has 15 amino acids. Germline assignment: CDR1 ENHRY and CDR2 SYGVKD. V lost 6 bases and J 0 bases, leaving 14 bases between the germline ends.

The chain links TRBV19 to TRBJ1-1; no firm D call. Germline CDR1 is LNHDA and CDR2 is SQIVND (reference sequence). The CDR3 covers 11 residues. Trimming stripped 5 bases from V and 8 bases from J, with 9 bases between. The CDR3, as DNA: TGTGCCAGTAGTTTAGCCTACGAAGCTTTCTTT. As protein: CASSLAYEAFF.

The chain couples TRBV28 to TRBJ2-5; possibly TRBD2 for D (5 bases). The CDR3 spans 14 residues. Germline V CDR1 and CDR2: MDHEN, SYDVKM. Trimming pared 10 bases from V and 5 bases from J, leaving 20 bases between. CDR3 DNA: TGTGCCACCTTACCGGGGTCACTCGGGGAGACCCAGTACTTC. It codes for CATLPGSLGETQYF.